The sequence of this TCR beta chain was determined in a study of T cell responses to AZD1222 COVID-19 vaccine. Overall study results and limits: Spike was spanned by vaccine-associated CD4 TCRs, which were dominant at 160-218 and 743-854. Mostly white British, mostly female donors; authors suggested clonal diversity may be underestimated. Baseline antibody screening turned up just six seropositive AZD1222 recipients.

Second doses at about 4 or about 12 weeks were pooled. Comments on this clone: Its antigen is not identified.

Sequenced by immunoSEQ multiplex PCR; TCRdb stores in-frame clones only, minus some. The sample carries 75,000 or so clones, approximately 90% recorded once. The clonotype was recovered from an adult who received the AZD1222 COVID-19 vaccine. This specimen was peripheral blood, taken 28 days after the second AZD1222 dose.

The CDR3 spells CASSPMTGGNQPQHF. The CDR3 region has the DNA TGTGCCAGCAGCCCAATGACAGGAGGCAATCAGCCCCAGCATTTT. The chain uses TRBV28 and TRBJ1-5; D may be TRBD1 (6 bases). Germline V lookup: CDR1 MDHEN, CDR2 SYDVKM. Deletions cut 6 bases from V and 2 bases from J, with 14 bases between. The length of the CDR3 is 15 residues.